The 9 T cell receptor beta chains below were found in one sample sequenced in a study of blood T cell repertoires in COVID-19. Clones were sequenced by immunoSEQ multiplex PCR, and TCRdb holds only the in-frame ones, with some missing. The table includes about 64,000 clones, roughly 82% detected once. The sequenced sample was peripheral blood. The source of these receptors is a woman aged 60-70 years with acute or convalescent COVID-19.

The table lists this clone with a count of one. This chain uses TRBV29-1 with TRBJ1-2, with D possibly TRBD1 on 6 matching bases. The V end was cut by 8 bases, the J end by 2 bases, with 9 bases between. This CDR3 has 11 amino acids. CDR1 is SQVTM and CDR2 is ANQGSEA in the germline V gene. CDR3 protein: CSLRGNYGYTF. CDR3 in DNA: TGCAGCCTGAGGGGGAACTATGGCTACACCTTC.

This clone was seen a few times. The V gene is TRBV6-6, the J gene TRBJ2-7, with 7 bases matching TRBD1. The J segment lost 3 bases and the V segment lost 6 bases, leaving 8 bases of the junction unmatched. The germline CDR1 and CDR2 sequences are MNHNY and SVGAGI (reference sequence). The CDR3 extends over 14 amino acids. The CDR3 reads CASSRQGIGYEQYF. CDR3 DNA: TGTGCCAGCAGCCGACAGGGTATAGGCTACGAGCAGTACTTC.

This sequence joins TRBV19 and TRBJ1-6; D remains ambiguous. V was pared by 8 bases and J by 2 bases, with 7 bases between. The length of the CDR3 is 13 residues. Germline CDR1 and CDR2: LNHDA and SQIVND (reference sequence). The CDR3: CASRRAYNSPLHF. CDR3 sequence (DNA): TGTGCCAGTCGGAGGGCCTATAATTCACCCCTCCACTTT. Looking up the rest from reference TRBV19 and TRBJ1-6 gives the full variable domain: DGGITQSPKYLFRKEGQNVTLSCEQNLNHDAMYWYRQDPGQGLRLIYYSQIVNDFQKGDIAEGYSVSREKKESFPLTVTSAQKNPTAFYLCASRRAYNSPLHFGNGTRLTVT.

The gene calls are TRBV11-2 and TRBJ1-2; no clear D. Trimming pared 0 bases from V and 4 bases from J, leaving 6 bases between. Germline V gene data show CDR1 as SGHAT and CDR2 as FQNNGV. This CDR3 is built from 13 residues. The chain's CDR3 is CASSLDLIYGYTF. For the CDR3, the DNA is TGTGCCAGCAGCTTAGATCTTATCTATGGCTACACCTTC.

This chain connects TRBV6-5 to TRBJ2-7; D is possibly TRBD2 (5 bases). V lost 7 bases to trimming and J lost 6 bases, with 16 bases between them. Germline CDR1 reads MNHEY; CDR2 reads SVGAGI. The CDR3 loop spans 13 amino acids. DNA for the CDR3: TGTGCCAGCAACGGGGTTTTGGGAAGCGAGCAGTACTTC. This codes for CASNGVLGSEQYF.

For this clone: Other DNA sequences in this sample translate to the same CDR3. The V and J genes are TRBV10-3 and TRBJ1-4, with 7 bases matching TRBD1. V gave up 5 bases and J gave up 6 bases; unmatched junction bases: 9. The CDR3 runs 15 residues. Germline values: CDR1 ENHRY, CDR2 SYGVKD. For the CDR3, the DNA is TGTGCCATCAGTTCCCGGGGGCAGGGGGATGAAAAACTGTTTTTT. The encoded protein is CAISSRGQGDEKLFF.

The chain employs TRBV19 and TRBJ2-1; 7 bases map to TRBD2. Germline CDR1 reads LNHDA; CDR2 reads SQIVND (reference sequence). The J segment lost 8 bases and the V segment lost 4 bases, leaving 17 bases of the junction unmatched. This CDR3 is 17 amino acids long. The chain's CDR3 is CASSTTGGLDVFYEQFF. The CDR3 DNA sequence: TGTGCCAGTAGTACCACGGGAGGCCTAGACGTTTTTTATGAGCAGTTCTTC.

The chain is built from TRBV6-4 and TRBJ2-3; weak D call: TRBD1 (5 bases). Trimming took 3 bases from V and 2 from J, leaving 6 bases between them. Germline CDR1 is MRHNA and CDR2 is SNTAGT. This CDR3 is built from 13 residues. The CDR3 DNA is TGTGCCAGCAGTGAAGGGGACACAGATACGCAGTATTTT. Protein product: CASSEGDTDTQYF.

V gene TRBV7-6 combines with J gene TRBJ2-7, with 8 bases fitting TRBD2. CDR3 length equals 16 residues. With 5 bases clipped from V and 0 bases from J, the junction kept 9 bases outside the gene matches. The germline V gene encodes CDR1 SGHVS and CDR2 FNYEAQ. The CDR3 loop reads CASSGEPGTSSYEQYF. The CDR3, as DNA: TGTGCCAGCAGCGGGGAACCCGGGACTAGCTCCTACGAGCAGTACTTC. Drawing the rest from reference TRBV7-6 and TRBJ2-7, the complete variable domain is GAGVSQSPRYKVTKRGQDVALRCDPISGHVSLYWYRQALGQGPEFLTYFNYEAQQDKSGLPNDRFSAERPEGSISTLTIQRTEQRDSAMYRCASSGEPGTSSYEQYFGPGTRLTVT.